The source of this T cell receptor (beta chain) is a study of T cell repertoires in cytomegalovirus infection (dated by TCRdb to between 2018 and 2021). In the study overall: Donor HLA type was relevant to the analysis, as public TCR beta signatures indicated carriage of CMV infection together with the matching HLA type. Here is what the overall study found, with its caveats: In the ex vivo response, HLA-C-restricted CMV-specific TCR beta clonotypes were dominant, and in two of eight donors the single most frequent clonotype came from this HLA-C-restricted group. Cumulative frequency of public TCR beta family members discriminated carriers of CMV infection plus the relevant HLA type in this cohort and an independent approximately 360-donor cohort.

From its cysteine to its phenylalanine, the CDR3 spans 15 amino acids. Only the CDR3 region is kept as DNA, spanning 45 bases read in frame from base 1. Reading the germline V gene (reference sequence) gives CDR1 SEHNR and CDR2 FQNEAQ. The junction carries 14 bases between V and J, which are trimmed by 0 bases and 8 bases respectively. This clonotype has just a few counts. Its antigen is currently not known. There are no base qualities to consult, and no much larger clone falls within one base. The sample was run on an Illumina HiSeq 1500. The raw public data were reprocessed by TCRdb itself: fastp quality trimming at Q25, MiXCR clonotype calling, in-frame beta chains only. Every entry covers one CDR3 protein and lists the most common genes and DNA from its rows. The sample contains about 180,000 distinct CDR3 sequences, 15% to 20% of them found a single time. The ten most abundant clones make up approximately 25% of the sample.

The receptor chain draws on TRBV7-9 and TRBJ2-4; TRBD2 could be the D gene, as 5 bases match. The TCR sequence derives from a human donor in good health (CMV status not recorded). Some clones in this sample may be carry-over from other donors' samples. The sequencing input was CD8+ T cells from PBMCs. The CDR3 is CASSLADSSWDIQYF. The nucleotides read TGTGCCAGCAGCTTAGCGGACTCATCGTGGGACATTCAGTACTTC.